The sequence of this T cell receptor beta chain was determined in a study of T cells expressing NK-cell markers. Turning to the study itself: From sorted CD3+CD56+NKG2C+, CD3+CD56+NKG2C- and CD3+CD56-NKG2C+ T cells came the TCR beta repertoires.

TCR beta cDNA was generated via 5'RACE template switching incorporating UMIs. With the 5' RACE reads reprocessed, TCRdb shows one record per CDR3 protein and no DNA. The sample shows 500,000 or so distinct CDR3 sequences, and approximately 3.6% sits with its ten largest clones. Concerning this clonotype: The antigen remains unidentified.

Findings and limits, study-wide: These clonotypes, the leaders elsewhere, also led the CD3+CD56-NKG2C+ fraction in a handful of donors. Of the CD8+ T cell pool in roughly 6 donors, about 1.0-7.5% was accounted for by dominant NKG2C+ clonotypes.

The CDR3 extends over 17 amino acids. CDR1 DFQATT and CDR2 SNEGSKA come from the germline V gene (reference sequence). The TCR originated in a man aged 18 to 29 in good health. Sequencing was carried out using blood T cells: a sorted CD56 or NKG2C T cell subset, CD4+ or CD8+ T cells, or bulk PBMC T cells (not recorded which). The chain joins TRBV20-1 to TRBJ2-1; checking the TCRdb D call of TRBD2 is not possible without DNA. CDR3 in amino acids: CSASGMGLGRSYNEQFF.